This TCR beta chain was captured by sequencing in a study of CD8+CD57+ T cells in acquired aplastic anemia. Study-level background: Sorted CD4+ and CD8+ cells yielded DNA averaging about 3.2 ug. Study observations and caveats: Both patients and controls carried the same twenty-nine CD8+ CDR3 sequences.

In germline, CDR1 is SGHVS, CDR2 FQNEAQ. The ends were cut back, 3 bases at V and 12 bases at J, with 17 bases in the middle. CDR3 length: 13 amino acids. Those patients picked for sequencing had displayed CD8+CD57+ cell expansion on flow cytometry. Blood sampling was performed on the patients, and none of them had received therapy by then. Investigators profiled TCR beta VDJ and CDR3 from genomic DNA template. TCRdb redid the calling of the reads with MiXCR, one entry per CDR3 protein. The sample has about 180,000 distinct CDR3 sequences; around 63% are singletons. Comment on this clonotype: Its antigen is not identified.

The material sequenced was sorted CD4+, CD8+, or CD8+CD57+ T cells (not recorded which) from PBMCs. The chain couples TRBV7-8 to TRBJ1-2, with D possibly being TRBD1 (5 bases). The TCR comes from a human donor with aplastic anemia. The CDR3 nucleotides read TGTGCCAGCAGCTTGGGAGGACACTCTGGAAACACCTTC. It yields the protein CASSLGGHSGNTF.